This is a list of T cell receptor beta chains from one sample in a study of Graves' ophthalmopathy and Graves' hyperthyroidism. MiXCR was run by TCRdb on the multiplex PCR reads, yielding one entry per CDR3 protein. The profile shows hundreds of thousands of distinct CDR3 sequences, 22% of them singletons. What was sequenced was peripheral blood. The receptors were sampled from a woman between 18 and 29 years old with stable Graves' hyperthyroidism. Some clones in this sample may be carry-over from other donors' samples. CDR3s include the opening cysteine and the closing phenylalanine or tryptophan. The D gene is left open where the match is weak. Only some rows state a clone size, as once, few, many or a class for expanded clones.

V	size	D	length	J	DNA	CDR3
TRBV20-1	many	NA	12	TRBJ1-2	TGCAGTGCTAATAAGTATAACTATGGCTACACCTTC	CSANKYNYGYTF
TRBV30	NA	NA	12	TRBJ1-5	TGTGCCTTCAAGTATAGCAATCAGCCCCAGCATTTT	CAFKYSNQPQHF
TRBV5-1	many	NA	12	TRBJ2-7	TGCGCCAGCAGCTCCGTCCACTACGAGCAGTACTTC	CASSSVHYEQYF
TRBV28	many	NA	16	TRBJ2-2	TGTGCCAGCAGTTTCCTATGGACAAGTAACACCGGGGAGCTGTTTTTT	CASSFLWTSNTGELFF
TRBV20-1	NA	NA	15	TRBJ2-7	TGCAGTGCTAGAGACCCCCCCGGGGGAATATACGAGCAGTACTTC	CSARDPPGGIYEQYF
TRBV30	many	TRBD1	13	TRBJ2-5	TGTGCCTTAACATCGGACAGGGAAGAGACCCAGTACTTC	CALTSDREETQYF
TRBV28	NA	NA	15	TRBJ1-5	TGTGCCACCACTGTGGGGGACGGTAGCAATCAGCCCCAGCATTTT	CATTVGDGSNQPQHF
TRBV12-3/TRBV12-4	many	TRBD1	15	TRBJ2-5	TGTGCCAGCAGTTTCCTGGACAGGGATCAAGAGACCCAGTACTTC	CASSFLDRDQETQYF
TRBV7-9	many	TRBD2	16	TRBJ2-5	TGTGCCAGCAGCCCCCCTTTGAGACTAGCGGGAGGGACCCAGTACTTC	CASSPPLRLAGGTQYF
TRBV12-3/TRBV12-4	many	NA	15	TRBJ1-1	TGTGCCAGCAGTTTAAACCCCAGGGTAGGGACTGAAGCTTTCTTT	CASSLNPRVGTEAFF
TRBV5-4	NA	NA	12	TRBJ2-7	TGTGCCAGCAGCTTAGGTTTCGACATCCTGTACTTC	CASSLGFDILYF
TRBV20-1	many	NA	13	TRBJ1-6	TGCAGTGCTAGAGATTCCCTGGCCGTACCCCTCCACTTT	CSARDSLAVPLHF
TRBV24-1	few	NA	16	TRBJ2-2	TGTGCCACCAGTGATTTTTCCGGCAGGGGTCCCGGGGAGCTGTTTTTT	CATSDFSGRGPGELFF
TRBV7-2	NA	NA	13	TRBJ2-7	TGTGCCAGCGCCCTGGGGCGAGTCGACGAGCAGTACTTC	CASALGRVDEQYF
TRBV6-1	many	NA	17	TRBJ1-5	TGTGCCAGCAGCCCCGCCCTTACAGGGCAGTTTCGTCAGCCCCAGCATTTT	CASSPALTGQFRQPQHF
TRBV4-2	NA	NA	13	TRBJ1-5	TGTGCCAGCAGCCAAGAGCTAAATCAGCCCCAGCATTTT	CASSQELNQPQHF
TRBV12-3/TRBV12-4	few	NA	13	TRBJ2-3	TGTGCCAGCCATCTTGATAGGACAGATACGCAGTATTTT	CASHLDRTDTQYF
TRBV30	NA	NA	10	TRBJ2-2	TGTGCTGGTCGGTCCGGGGAGCTGTTTTTT	CAGRSGELFF
TRBV28	NA	NA	14	TRBJ2-7	TGTGCCAGCGGCACTACCCTGGGACAAGTGGAGCAGTACTTC	CASGTTLGQVEQYF
TRBV20-1	few	NA	13	TRBJ1-1	TGCAGTGCTAGAGTCTCCGGTGGCACTGAAGCTTTCTTT	CSARVSGGTEAFF
TRBV28	many	NA	14	TRBJ1-2	TGTGCCAGCAGTTTAGCCGAGTCTAACTATGGCTACACCTTC	CASSLAESNYGYTF
TRBV6-1	few	NA	12	TRBJ1-5	TGTGCCAGCAGTGAGATTTATCAGCCCCAGCATTTT	CASSEIYQPQHF
TRBV5-6	few	NA	15	TRBJ1-1	TGTGCCAGCGGCCCGAGGGCAAGCCCGAACACTGAAGCTTTCTTT	CASGPRASPNTEAFF
TRBV12-3/TRBV12-4	NA	NA	12	TRBJ1-1	TGTGCCAGCAGTTGGATTGACGGAGAAGCTTTCTTT	CASSWIDGEAFF
TRBV19	NA	NA	16	TRBJ1-1	TGTGCCAGTACCACGACATACGAAGCCATGAACACTGAAGCTTTTTTT	CASTTTYEAMNTEAFF
TRBV7-2	NA	NA	13	TRBJ2-7	TGTGCCAGCAGCTTAGGTATGTCCTACGAGCAGTACTTC	CASSLGMSYEQYF
TRBV28	many	NA	13	TRBJ2-5	TGTGCCAGCAGTAGAGCGGACCAAGAGACCCAGTACTTC	CASSRADQETQYF
TRBV7-3	many	NA	14	TRBJ2-5	TGTGCCAGCAGCCAATCGGGACACCAAGAGACCCAGTACTTC	CASSQSGHQETQYF
TRBV28	NA	TRBD2	15	TRBJ2-5	TGTGCCAGCAGTTCCTTTAGCGGGGCCCAAGAGACCCAGTACTTC	CASSSFSGAQETQYF
TRBV11-2	many	TRBD1	15	TRBJ2-5	TGTGCCAGCAGCTTAGCGTCGGGACAGGGGGAGACCCAGTACTTC	CASSLASGQGETQYF
TRBV2	NA	TRBD2	15	TRBJ2-7	TGTGCCAGCAGAGGACTAGCGGGAGTTGTCCACGAGCAGTACTTC	CASRGLAGVVHEQYF
TRBV29-1	many	NA	16	TRBJ1-2	TGCAGCGTTGAAGATAGGGGGACAACTGCTAACTATGGCTACACCTTC	CSVEDRGTTANYGYTF
TRBV30	NA	NA	14	TRBJ1-5	TGTGCCTGGAGTCCCAGACAGTCCCATCAGCCCCAGCATTTT	CAWSPRQSHQPQHF
TRBV9	NA	NA	13	TRBJ2-2	TGTGCCAGCAGCGTAGTTTCGTTAGGGGAGCTGTTTTTT	CASSVVSLGELFF
TRBV5-6	few	NA	14	TRBJ2-3	TGTGCCAGCAGCTTGGACGGGCCGTTAGATACGCAGTATTTT	CASSLDGPLDTQYF
TRBV13	many	NA	14	TRBJ1-3	TGTGCCAGCAGCTTTGTCTCGTCTGGAAACACCATATATTTT	CASSFVSSGNTIYF
TRBV12-3/TRBV12-4	many	TRBD1	13	TRBJ1-2	TGTGCCAGCAGCCCGGGGACAGTCCGTGGCTACACCTTC	CASSPGTVRGYTF
TRBV20-1	many	TRBD1	15	TRBJ1-2	TGCAGTGCTAGAGGTTGGGACAGAACTAACTATGGCTACACCTTC	CSARGWDRTNYGYTF
TRBV20-1	many	NA	14	TRBJ2-5	TGCAGTGCTAGAGGGACAGAAGGGGAAGAGACCCAGTACTTC	CSARGTEGEETQYF
TRBV30	few	TRBD1	13	TRBJ1-6	TGTGCCTGGAGTGACAGGGGTAATTCACCCCCCCACTTT	CAWSDRGNSPPHF
TRBV6-1	many	NA	14	TRBJ1-1	TGTGCCAGCAGTCTTCACAGAACAAACACTGAAGCTTTCTTT	CASSLHRTNTEAFF
TRBV20-1	NA	TRBD2	17	TRBJ2-7	TGCAGTGCTAGTGCGACTAGCGGGAGCGCGAGCTCCTACGAGCAGTACTTC	CSASATSGSASSYEQYF
TRBV20-1	NA	NA	17	TRBJ1-1	TGCAGTGCTAGAGATCGTCTACGGATAGGGGGGAACACTGAAGCTTTCTTT	CSARDRLRIGGNTEAFF
TRBV6-1	many	TRBD1	12	TRBJ2-7	TGTGCCAGCAGCCCGACAGGGGACGAGCAGTACTTC	CASSPTGDEQYF
TRBV6-2/TRBV6-3	NA	NA	15	TRBJ2-2	TGTGCCAGCAGTTATCGTAGGTGGGACACCGGGGAGCTGTTTTTT	CASSYRRWDTGELFF
TRBV27	many	NA	14	TRBJ1-2	TGTGCCAGCAGTTTTACCAGGGGCGACTATGGCTACACCTTC	CASSFTRGDYGYTF
TRBV4-2	NA	TRBD1	19	TRBJ2-5	TGTGCCAGCAGCCAGGCGCTGGGACAGCCTCTTCCCATGCAAGAGACCCAGTACTTC	CASSQALGQPLPMQETQYF